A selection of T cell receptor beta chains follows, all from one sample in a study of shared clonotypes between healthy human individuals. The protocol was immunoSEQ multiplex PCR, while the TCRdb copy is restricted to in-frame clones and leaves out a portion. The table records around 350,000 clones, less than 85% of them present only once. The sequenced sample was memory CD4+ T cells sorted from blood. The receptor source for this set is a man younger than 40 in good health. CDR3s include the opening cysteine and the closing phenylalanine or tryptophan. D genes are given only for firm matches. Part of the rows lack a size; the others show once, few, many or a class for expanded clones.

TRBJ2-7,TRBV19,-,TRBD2,TGTGCCAGTAGTATTAGCGGGAGGGCCGGATACGAGCAGTACTTC,CASSISGRAGYEQYF
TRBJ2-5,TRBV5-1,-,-,TGCGCCAGCAGCCCTTTCGGAGAAACACAAGAGACCCAGTACTTC,CASSPFGETQETQYF
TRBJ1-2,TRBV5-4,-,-,TGTGCCAGCAGCACGGACCTTCTTGGCTACACCTTC,CASSTDLLGYTF
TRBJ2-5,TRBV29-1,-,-,TGCAGCGTTGAAACAGGGAATGGGGCCCAGTACTTC,CSVETGNGAQYF
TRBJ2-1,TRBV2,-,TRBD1,TGTGCCAGCACTCGGACAGGGTACAATGAGCAGTTCTTC,CASTRTGYNEQFF
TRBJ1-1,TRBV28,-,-,TGTGCCAGCAGCCCCATGCTCCATGCTTTCTTT,CASSPMLHAFF
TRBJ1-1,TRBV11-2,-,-,TGTGCCAGCAGCTTAGAAACCGTCGCTTTCTTT,CASSLETVAFF
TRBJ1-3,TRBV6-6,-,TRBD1,TGTGCCAGCAGTTCCGGACAGGGTACAGGAAACACCATATATTTT,CASSSGQGTGNTIYF
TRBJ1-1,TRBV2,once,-,TGTGCCAGCAGTTTACAGGGGAACACTGAAGCTTTCTTT,CASSLQGNTEAFF
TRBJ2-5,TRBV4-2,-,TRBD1,TGTGCCAGCAGCCAAGAGACAGGGGGCGAGGAGACCCAGTACTTC,CASSQETGGEETQYF
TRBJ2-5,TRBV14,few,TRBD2,TGTGCCAGCAGTCCACTAGCGGGAACCCATTGGGAGACCCAGTACTTC,CASSPLAGTHWETQYF
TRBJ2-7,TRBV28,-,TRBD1,TGTGCCAGCAGTCTCCCCGGGACAGGCTACGAGCAGTACTTC,CASSLPGTGYEQYF
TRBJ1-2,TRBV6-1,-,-,TGTGCCAGCAGTGGGGGGGGCCAACCGGCCTATGGCTACACCTTC,CASSGGGQPAYGYTF
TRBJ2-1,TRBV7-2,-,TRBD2,TGTGCCAGCAGTCGGTCTAGCGGGTTTTCCTACAATGAGCAGTTCTTC,CASSRSSGFSYNEQFF
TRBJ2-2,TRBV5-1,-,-,TGCGCCAGCCGTGGGAGCGGAGGGAACACCGGGGAGCTGTTTTTT,CASRGSGGNTGELFF
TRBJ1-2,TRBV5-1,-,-,TGCGCCAGCAGCGGGCAGGGTATCTCGTATGGCTACACCTTC,CASSGQGISYGYTF
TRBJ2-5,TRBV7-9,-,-,TGTGCCAGCAGCCCGAAGACGGTGACCGAGGAAGTGGAGACCCAGTACTTC,CASSPKTVTEEVETQYF
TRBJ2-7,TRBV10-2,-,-,TGCGCCAGCAACGGGAACACCTACGAGCAGTACTTC,CASNGNTYEQYF
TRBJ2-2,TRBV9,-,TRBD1,TGTGCCAGCAGCACTGGGACAGGGAGTTACACCGGGGAGCTGTTTTTT,CASSTGTGSYTGELFF
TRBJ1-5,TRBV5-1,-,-,TGCGCCAGCAGCTTGGGTCCAGGTAGGAATCAGCCCCAGCATTTT,CASSLGPGRNQPQHF
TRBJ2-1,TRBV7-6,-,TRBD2,TGTGCCAGCAGCGCAATCGGGGCGGGAGACGAGTTCTTC,CASSAIGAGDEFF
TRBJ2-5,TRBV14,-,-,TGTGCCAGCAGCCTTCTCCGGGAGACCCAGTACTTC,CASSLLRETQYF
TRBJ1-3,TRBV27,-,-,TGTGCCAGCAGTTTATTTCCGGAACCAAGGCCTGGAAACACCATATATTTT,CASSLFPEPRPGNTIYF
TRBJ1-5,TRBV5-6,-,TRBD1,TGTGCCAGCAGCTTGGGGACAGGGAGCTTCAGCAATCAGCCCCAGCATTTT,CASSLGTGSFSNQPQHF
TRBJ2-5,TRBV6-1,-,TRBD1,TGTGCCAGCAGTGAAGGTGTAGGGGGCAGAGAGACCCAGTACTTC,CASSEGVGGRETQYF
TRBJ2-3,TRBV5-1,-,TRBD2,TGCGCCAGCAGCGGCGGGGTTAGCGGGACCCGCACAGATACGCAGTATTTT,CASSGGVSGTRTDTQYF
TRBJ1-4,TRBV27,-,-,TGTGCCAGCAGTCCCACAGGGATCCGAAATGAAAAACTGTTTTTT,CASSPTGIRNEKLFF
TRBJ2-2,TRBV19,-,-,TGTGCCAGTAGTATAGAGGCGGGATTTATACTTTCGAACACCGGGGAGCTGTTTTTT,CASSIEAGFILSNTGELFF
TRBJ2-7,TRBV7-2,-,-,TGTGCCAGCAGCTTAGCGTCTAGCAACACCTACGAGCAGTACTTC,CASSLASSNTYEQYF
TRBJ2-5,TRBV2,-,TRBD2,TGTGCCAGCAGGAACAGCGGGAGTCTCCTGGCCCAGTACTTC,CASRNSGSLLAQYF
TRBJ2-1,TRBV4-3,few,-,TGCGCCAGCAGCCAAGTGGCGAGCGGCTACAATGAGCAGTTCTTC,CASSQVASGYNEQFF
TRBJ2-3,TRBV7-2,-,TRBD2,TGTGCCAGCAGGGGACTAGCGGGACAAGGAGATACGCAGTATTTT,CASRGLAGQGDTQYF
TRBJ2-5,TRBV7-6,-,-,TGTGCCAGCAGCTTGAGGGTTGGGACACAAGAGACCCAGTACTTC,CASSLRVGTQETQYF
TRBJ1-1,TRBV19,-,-,TGTGCCAGTAGTATTGTAGGGGACACTGAAGCTTTCTTT,CASSIVGDTEAFF
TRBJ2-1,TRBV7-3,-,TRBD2,TGTGCCAGCAGCCCGGCCGGGACTAGCGGGAGTAGAGAGCAGTTCTTC,CASSPAGTSGSREQFF
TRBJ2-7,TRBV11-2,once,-,TGTGCCAGCACATGGGGGATCGGGTCCTACGAGCAGTACTTC,CASTWGIGSYEQYF
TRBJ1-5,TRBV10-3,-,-,TGTGCCATCAGTGAGACGGTTCCTCAGCCCCAGCATTTT,CAISETVPQPQHF
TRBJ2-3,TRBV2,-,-,TGTGCCACCATTCCGAGGGTAGCGAGCACAGATACGCAGTATTTT,CATIPRVASTDTQYF
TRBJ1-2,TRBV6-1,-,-,TGTGCCAGCAGTGAACGACAGGATTATGGCTACACCTTC,CASSERQDYGYTF
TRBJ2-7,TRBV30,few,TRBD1,TGTGCTGCCACTGACAGGGAGAAAACCTACGAGCAGTACTTC,CAATDREKTYEQYF
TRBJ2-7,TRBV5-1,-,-,TGCGCCAGCAGCTTGAGACCATTGCCCATCTCCTACGAGCAGTACTTC,CASSLRPLPISYEQYF
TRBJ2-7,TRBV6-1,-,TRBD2,TGTGCCAGCAGTGAATCGACTAGCGGCTACGAGCAGTACTTC,CASSESTSGYEQYF
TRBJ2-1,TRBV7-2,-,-,TGTGCCAGCAGCCAGAGGGGGTTTGAGCAGTTCTTC,CASSQRGFEQFF